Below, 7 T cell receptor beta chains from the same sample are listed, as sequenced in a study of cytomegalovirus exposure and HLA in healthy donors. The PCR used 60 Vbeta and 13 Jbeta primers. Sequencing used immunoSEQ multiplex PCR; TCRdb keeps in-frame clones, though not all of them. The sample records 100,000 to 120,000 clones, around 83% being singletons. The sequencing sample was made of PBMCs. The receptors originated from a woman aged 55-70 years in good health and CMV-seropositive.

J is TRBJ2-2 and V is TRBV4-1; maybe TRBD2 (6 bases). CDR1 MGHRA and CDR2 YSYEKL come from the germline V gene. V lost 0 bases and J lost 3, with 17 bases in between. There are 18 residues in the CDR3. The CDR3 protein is CASSQDLTWDSDTGELFF. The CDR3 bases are TGCGCCAGCAGCCAAGATCTCACGTGGGACTCCGACACCGGGGAGCTGTTTTTT.

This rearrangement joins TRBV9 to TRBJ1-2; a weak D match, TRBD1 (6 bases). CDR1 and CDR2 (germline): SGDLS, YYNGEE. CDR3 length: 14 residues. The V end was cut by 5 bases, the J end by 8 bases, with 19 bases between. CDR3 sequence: CASRVQGGVSGYTF. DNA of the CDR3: TGTGCCAGCAGAGTACAGGGAGGCGTTTCGGGCTACACCTTC.

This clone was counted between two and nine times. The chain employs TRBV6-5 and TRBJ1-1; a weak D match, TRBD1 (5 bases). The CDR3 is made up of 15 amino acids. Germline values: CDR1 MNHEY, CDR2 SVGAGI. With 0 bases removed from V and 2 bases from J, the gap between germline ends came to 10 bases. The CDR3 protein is CASSYSWQGNTEAFF. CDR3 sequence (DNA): TGTGCCAGCAGTTACTCGTGGCAGGGTAACACTGAAGCTTTCTTT.

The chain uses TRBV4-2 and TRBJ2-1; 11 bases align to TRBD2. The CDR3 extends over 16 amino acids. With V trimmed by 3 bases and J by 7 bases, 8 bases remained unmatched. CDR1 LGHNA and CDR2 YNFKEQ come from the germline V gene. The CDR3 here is CASSQDTSGSGNEQFF. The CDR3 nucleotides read TGTGCCAGCAGCCAGGATACTAGCGGGAGTGGGAATGAGCAGTTCTTC.

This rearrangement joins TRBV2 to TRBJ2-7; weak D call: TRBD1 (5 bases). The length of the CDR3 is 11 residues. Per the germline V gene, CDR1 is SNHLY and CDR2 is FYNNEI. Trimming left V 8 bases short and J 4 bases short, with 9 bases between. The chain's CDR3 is CASSQGYEQYF. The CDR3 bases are TGTGCCAGCTCCCAGGGTTACGAGCAGTACTTC.

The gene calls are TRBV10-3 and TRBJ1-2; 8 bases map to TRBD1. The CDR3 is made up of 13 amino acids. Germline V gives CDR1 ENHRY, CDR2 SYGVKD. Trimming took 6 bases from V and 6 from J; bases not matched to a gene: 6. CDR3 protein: CAIRGGTGNGYTF. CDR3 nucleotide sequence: TGTGCCATCAGAGGCGGGACAGGCAATGGCTACACCTTC.

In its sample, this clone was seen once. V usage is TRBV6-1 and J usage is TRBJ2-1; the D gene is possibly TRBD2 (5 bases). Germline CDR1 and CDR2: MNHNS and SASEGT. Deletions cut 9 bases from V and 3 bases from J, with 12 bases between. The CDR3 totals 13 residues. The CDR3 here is CASNERNYNEQFF. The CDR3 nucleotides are TGTGCCAGTAATGAGCGGAACTACAATGAGCAGTTCTTC.